The clone carrying this TCR beta chain was detected many times. The antigen is not known. CDR1 is MNHEY, CDR2 SVGEGT, per germline. CDR3 size: 15 residues. The ends lost 0 bases at V and 8 bases at J; junction bases unmatched: 5. Time point: before preoperative PTX-NDP chemotherapy. Preoperative chemotherapy with paclitaxel-nedaplatin was given to patients before surgery. TCRdb reprocessed the PCR reads with MiXCR, giving one entry per CDR3 protein. The data show just over 30,000 distinct CDR3 sequences, with about half seen just once and 12% held by the top ten. The data belong to a study of esophageal squamous cell carcinoma under preoperative chemotherapy. Study findings and constraints: Chemotherapy was followed by significantly higher TCR diversity in peripheral T cells only, not tumor-infiltrating lymphocytes. Clonal contraction, more than amplification, hit abundant clones after paclitaxel-nedaplatin.

This clonotype originated in a human donor with esophageal squamous cell carcinoma. The donor label of this sample is uncertain. The chain recombines TRBV6-2 or TRBV6-3 with TRBJ2-1; 9 positions agree with TRBD2. This specimen was acquired from a patient given preoperative chemotherapy. The CDR3 protein is CASSYSTSGSDEQFF. CDR3 sequence (DNA): TGTGCCAGCAGTTACTCGACTAGCGGTAGCGATGAGCAGTTCTTC.